Sequencing of this T cell receptor (beta chain) was carried out in a study of T cells after yellow fever vaccination. Study summary: It was SMART-Seq v4 Ultra Low Input that prepared the fractions with low cell numbers. Notes on the study in general: Clonotypes found in both CD4 and CD8 compartments made up a small share. Post-booster repertoires contained most primary-vaccination clones again (about 96% CD4, over 70% CD8).

MiXCR, run by TCRdb on the 5' RACE reads, gives a single entry per CDR3 protein. In the table there are 280,000 or so distinct CDR3 sequences, roughly 8.7% of which are singletons. The germline V gene has CDR1 SGHRS and CDR2 YFSETQ. CDR3 length: 14 residues. Trimming took off 5 bases at V and 8 bases at J, with 17 bases between the two ends. As for this clonotype: Its antigen is not identified.

J is TRBJ2-1 and V is TRBV5-1; possible D gene TRBD1, 5 bases. This clonotype was obtained from a young man who received the YFV17D yellow fever vaccine. This specimen was CD4+ T cells sorted from PBMCs, taken 5 days after the yellow fever booster vaccination. CDR3 sequence reads: CASSRQGRFDEQFF. Written as DNA, the CDR3 is TGCGCCAGCAGTCGGCAGGGCAGATTCGATGAGCAGTTCTTC.